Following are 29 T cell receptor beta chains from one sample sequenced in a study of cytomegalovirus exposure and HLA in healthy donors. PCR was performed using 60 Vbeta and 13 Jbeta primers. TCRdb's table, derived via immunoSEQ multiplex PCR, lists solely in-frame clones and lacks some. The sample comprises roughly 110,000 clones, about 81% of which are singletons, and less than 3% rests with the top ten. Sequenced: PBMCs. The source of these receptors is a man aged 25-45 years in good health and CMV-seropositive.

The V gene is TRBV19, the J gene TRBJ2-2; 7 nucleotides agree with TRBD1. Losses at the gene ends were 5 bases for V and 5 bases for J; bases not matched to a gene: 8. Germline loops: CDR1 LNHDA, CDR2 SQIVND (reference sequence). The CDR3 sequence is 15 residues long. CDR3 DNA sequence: TGTGCCAGTAGTCGAGGGACAGTGAGTACCGGGGAGCTGTTTTTT. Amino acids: CASSRGTVSTGELFF.

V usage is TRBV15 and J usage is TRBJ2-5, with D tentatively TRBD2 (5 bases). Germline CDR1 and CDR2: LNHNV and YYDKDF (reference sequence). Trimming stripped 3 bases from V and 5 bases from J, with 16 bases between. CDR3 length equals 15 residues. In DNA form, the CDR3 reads TGTGCCACCAGCAGGGTCATGGCCCGAGGGGAGACCCAGTACTTC. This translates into CATSRVMARGETQYF.

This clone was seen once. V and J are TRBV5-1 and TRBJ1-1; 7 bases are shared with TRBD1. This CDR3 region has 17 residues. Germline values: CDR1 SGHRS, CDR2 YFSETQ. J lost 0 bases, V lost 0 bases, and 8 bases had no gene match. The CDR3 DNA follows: TGCGCCAGCAGCTTGGAGGCGGCAGGGGGTATGAACACTGAAGCTTTCTTT. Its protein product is CASSLEAAGGMNTEAFF.

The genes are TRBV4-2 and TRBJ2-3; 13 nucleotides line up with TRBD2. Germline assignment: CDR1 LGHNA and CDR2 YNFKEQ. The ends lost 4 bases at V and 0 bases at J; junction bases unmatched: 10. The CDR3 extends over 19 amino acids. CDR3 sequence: CASSRAGTSGERSTDTQYF. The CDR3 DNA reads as TGTGCCAGCAGCCGAGCTGGGACTAGCGGGGAGAGAAGCACAGATACGCAGTATTTT.

The CDR3 protein is CAWSVGQGDTEAFF. The CDR3 DNA is TGTGCCTGGAGTGTAGGGCAGGGCGACACTGAAGCTTTCTTT. This rearrangement joins TRBV30 to TRBJ1-1; tentatively, D is TRBD1 (5 bases). Germline V CDR1 and CDR2: GTSNPN, SVGIG (reference sequence). The CDR3 has 14 amino acids. Trimming removed 0 bases at V and 3 bases at J, with 11 bases between.

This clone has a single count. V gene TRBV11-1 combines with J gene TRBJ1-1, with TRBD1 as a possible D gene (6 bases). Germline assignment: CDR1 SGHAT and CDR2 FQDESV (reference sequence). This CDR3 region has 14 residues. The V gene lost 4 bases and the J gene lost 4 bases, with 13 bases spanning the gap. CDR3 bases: TGTGCCAGCAGCTCAACAGGGAGTGGCACTGAAGCTTTCTTT. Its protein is CASSSTGSGTEAFF.

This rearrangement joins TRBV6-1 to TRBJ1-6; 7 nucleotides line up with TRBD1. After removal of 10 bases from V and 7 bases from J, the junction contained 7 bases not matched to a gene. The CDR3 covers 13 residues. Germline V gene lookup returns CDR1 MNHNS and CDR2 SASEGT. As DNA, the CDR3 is TGTGCCACGGCCCGGGACAGCAATTCACCCCTCCACTTT. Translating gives CATARDSNSPLHF.

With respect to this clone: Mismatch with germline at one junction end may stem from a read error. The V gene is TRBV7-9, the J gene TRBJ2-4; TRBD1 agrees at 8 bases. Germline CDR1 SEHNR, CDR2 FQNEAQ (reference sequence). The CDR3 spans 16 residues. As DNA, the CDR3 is TGTTCCAGCAGCTTTGCTCCAGGGGGCGAAGGTGACATTCAGTACTTC. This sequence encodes CSSSFAPGGEGDIQYF.

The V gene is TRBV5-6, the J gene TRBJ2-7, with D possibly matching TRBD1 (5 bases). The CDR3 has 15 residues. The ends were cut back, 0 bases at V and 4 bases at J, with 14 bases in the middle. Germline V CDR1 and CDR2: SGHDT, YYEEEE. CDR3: CASSLGTPTDYEQYF. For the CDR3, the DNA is TGTGCCAGCAGCTTGGGGACACCTACCGATTACGAGCAGTACTTC.

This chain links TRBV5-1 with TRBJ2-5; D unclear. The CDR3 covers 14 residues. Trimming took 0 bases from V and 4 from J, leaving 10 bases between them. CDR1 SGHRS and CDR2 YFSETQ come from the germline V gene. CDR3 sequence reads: CASSLDRLTETQYF. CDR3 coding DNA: TGCGCCAGCAGCTTGGACAGATTGACAGAGACCCAGTACTTC.

CDR3 in DNA: TGTGCCAGCAGCCAACTTGGACAGGGGATGGCTTTCTTT. Its translation: CASSQLGQGMAFF. This rearrangement joins TRBV14 to TRBJ1-1, with 9 positions matching TRBD1. Germline assignment: CDR1 SGHDN and CDR2 FVKESK. The CDR3 is 13 residues long. V lost 2 bases, J lost 11 bases, and 6 bases stayed unmatched.

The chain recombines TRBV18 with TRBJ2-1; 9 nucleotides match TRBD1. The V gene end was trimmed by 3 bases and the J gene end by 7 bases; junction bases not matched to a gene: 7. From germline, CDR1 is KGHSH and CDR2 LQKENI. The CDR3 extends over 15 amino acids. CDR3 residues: CASSPGTGKLNEQFF. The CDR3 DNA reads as TGTGCCAGCTCACCCGGGACAGGGAAGTTGAATGAGCAGTTCTTC.

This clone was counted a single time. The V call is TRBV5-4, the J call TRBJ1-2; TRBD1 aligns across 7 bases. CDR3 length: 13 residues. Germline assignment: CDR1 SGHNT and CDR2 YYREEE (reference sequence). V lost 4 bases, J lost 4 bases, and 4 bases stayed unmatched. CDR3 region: CASSAGQLYGYTF. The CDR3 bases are TGTGCCAGCAGCGCGGGACAGCTCTATGGCTACACCTTC.

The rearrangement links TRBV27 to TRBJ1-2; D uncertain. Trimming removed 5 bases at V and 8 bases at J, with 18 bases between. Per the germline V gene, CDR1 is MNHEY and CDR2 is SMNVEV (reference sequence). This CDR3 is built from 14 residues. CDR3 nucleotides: TGTGCCAGCAGTACAACCGGGTCCCAAGTAGGCTACACCTTC. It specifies CASSTTGSQVGYTF.

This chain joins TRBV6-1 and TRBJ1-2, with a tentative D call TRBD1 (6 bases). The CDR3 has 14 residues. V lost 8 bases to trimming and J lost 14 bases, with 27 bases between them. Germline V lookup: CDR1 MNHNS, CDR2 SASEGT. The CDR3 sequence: CASGARQEAYSGTF. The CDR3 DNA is TGTGCCAGCGGCGCTCGACAGGAGGCCTATTCGGGGACCTTC.

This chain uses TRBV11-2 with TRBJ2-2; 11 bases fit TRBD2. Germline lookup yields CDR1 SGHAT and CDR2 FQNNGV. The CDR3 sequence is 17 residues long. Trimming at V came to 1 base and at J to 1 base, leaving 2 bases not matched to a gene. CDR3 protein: CASSLGLAGLNTGELFF. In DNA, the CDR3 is TGTGCCAGCAGCTTAGGACTAGCGGGGCTGAACACCGGGGAGCTGTTTTTT.

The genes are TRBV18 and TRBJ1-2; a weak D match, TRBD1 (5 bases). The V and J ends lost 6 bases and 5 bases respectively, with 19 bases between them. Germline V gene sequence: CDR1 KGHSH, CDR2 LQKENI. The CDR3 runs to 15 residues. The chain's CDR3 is CASSSSRGIGYGYTF. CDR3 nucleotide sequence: TGTGCCAGCTCCTCGTCGCGGGGGATCGGGTATGGCTACACCTTC.

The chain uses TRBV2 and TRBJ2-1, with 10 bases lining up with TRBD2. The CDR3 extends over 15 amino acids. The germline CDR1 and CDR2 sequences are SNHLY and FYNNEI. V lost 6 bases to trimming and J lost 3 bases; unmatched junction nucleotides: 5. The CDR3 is CASRVAGGLYNEQFF. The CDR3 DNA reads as TGTGCCAGCAGGGTAGCGGGGGGCCTCTACAATGAGCAGTTCTTC.

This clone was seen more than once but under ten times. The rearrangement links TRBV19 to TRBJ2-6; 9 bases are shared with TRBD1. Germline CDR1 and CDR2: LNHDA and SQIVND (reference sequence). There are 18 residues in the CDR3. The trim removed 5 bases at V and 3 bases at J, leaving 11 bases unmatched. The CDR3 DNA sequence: TGTGCCAGTAGTTTCTCCGGGACAGGGTTAGGTGGGGCCAACGTCCTGACTTTC. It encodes CASSFSGTGLGGANVLTF.

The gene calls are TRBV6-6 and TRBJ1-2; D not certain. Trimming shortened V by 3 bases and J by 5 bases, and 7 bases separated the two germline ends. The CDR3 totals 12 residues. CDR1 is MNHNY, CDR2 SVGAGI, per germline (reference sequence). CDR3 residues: CASSYTTYGYTF. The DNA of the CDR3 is TGTGCCAGCAGTTATACTACGTATGGCTACACCTTC.

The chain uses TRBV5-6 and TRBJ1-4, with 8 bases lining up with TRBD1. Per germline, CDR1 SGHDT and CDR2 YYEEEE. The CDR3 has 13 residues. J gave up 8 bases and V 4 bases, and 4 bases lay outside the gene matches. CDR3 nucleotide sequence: TGTGCCAGCAGCCCCGGACAGGGAGAAAAACTGTTTTTT. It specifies CASSPGQGEKLFF.

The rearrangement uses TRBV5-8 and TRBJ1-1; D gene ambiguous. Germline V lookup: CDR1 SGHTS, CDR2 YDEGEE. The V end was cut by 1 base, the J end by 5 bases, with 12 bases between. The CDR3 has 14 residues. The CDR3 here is CASSLRLFSTEAFF. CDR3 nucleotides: TGTGCCAGCAGCTTGCGTCTATTTTCGACTGAAGCTTTCTTT. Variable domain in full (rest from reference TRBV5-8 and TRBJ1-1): EAGVTQSPTHLIKTRGQQATLRCSPISGHTSVYWYQQALGLGLQFLLWYDEGEERNRGNFPPRFSGRQFPNYSSELNVNALELEDSALYLCASSLRLFSTEAFFGQGTRLTVV.

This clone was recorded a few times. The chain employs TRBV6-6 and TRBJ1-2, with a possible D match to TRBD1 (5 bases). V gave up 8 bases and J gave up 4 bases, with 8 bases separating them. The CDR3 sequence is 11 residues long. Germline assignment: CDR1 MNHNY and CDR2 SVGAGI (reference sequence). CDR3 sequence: CASDSSYGYTF. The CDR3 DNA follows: TGTGCCAGCGACAGTTCCTATGGCTACACCTTC.

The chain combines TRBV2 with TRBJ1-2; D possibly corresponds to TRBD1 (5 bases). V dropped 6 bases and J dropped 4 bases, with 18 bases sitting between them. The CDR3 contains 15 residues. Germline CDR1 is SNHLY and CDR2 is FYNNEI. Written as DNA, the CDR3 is TGTGCCAGCAGCGTTACGACAGCGCGCGCCTATGGCTACACCTTC. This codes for CASSVTTARAYGYTF.

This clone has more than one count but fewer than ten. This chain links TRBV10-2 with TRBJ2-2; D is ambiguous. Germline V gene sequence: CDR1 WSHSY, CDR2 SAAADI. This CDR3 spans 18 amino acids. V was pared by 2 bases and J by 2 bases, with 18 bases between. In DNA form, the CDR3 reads TGCGCCAGCAGTGAGCCCCTCCCGGTTGAACGAAACACCGGGGAGCTGTTTTTT. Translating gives CASSEPLPVERNTGELFF.

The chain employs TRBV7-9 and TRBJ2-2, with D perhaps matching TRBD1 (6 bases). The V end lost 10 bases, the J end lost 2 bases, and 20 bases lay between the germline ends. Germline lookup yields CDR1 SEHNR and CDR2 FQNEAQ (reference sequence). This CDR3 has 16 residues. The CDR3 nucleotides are TGTGCCAACACAGGAAAAGGGGGAGCCAACACCGGGGAGCTGTTTTTT. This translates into CANTGKGGANTGELFF.

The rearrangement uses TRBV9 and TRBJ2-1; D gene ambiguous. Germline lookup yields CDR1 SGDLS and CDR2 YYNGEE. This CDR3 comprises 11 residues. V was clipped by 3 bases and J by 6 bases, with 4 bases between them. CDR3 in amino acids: CASSAFNEQFF. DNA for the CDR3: TGTGCCAGCAGCGCCTTCAATGAGCAGTTCTTC.

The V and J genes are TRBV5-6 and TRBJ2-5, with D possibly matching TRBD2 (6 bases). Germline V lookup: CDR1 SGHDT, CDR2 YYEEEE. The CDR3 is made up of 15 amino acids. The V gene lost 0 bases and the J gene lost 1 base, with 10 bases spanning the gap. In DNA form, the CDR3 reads TGTGCCAGCAGCTTGGCGGTGCGGGGCCAAGAGACCCAGTACTTC. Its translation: CASSLAVRGQETQYF.

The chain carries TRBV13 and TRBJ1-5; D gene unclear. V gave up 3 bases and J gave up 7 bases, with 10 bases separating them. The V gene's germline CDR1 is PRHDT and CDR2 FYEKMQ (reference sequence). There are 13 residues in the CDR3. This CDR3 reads CASSFRGSQPQHF. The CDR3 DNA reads TGTGCCAGCAGCTTCCGAGGAAGCCAGCCCCAGCATTTT.